The 16 T cell receptor beta chains below were found in one sample sequenced in a study of blood T cell repertoires in COVID-19. Generated by immunoSEQ multiplex PCR, the TCRdb table keeps only in-frame clones and is missing some. The sample contains about 150,000 clones, around 83% of which appear only once. The specimen sequenced was peripheral blood. All receptors derive from a woman aged 60 to 75 with acute or convalescent COVID-19.

The rearrangement uses TRBV29-1 and TRBJ1-1; tentative D call: TRBD1 (5 bases). V was cut by 6 bases and J by 4 bases, with 15 bases left in between. Germline-derived CDR1 and CDR2 are SQVTM and ANQGSEA. The CDR3 has 13 amino acids. CDR3 in amino acids: CSVGRGGSTEAFF. CDR3 nucleotide sequence: TGCAGCGTCGGGCGGGGGGGTAGCACTGAAGCTTTCTTT.

The CDR3, as DNA: TGTGCCAGCAGTTTGTATGGCGGGGGCCCCAATTCACCCCTCCACTTT. Translated: CASSLYGGGPNSPLHF. The J gene is TRBJ1-6, the V gene TRBV6-5, with a weak D call TRBD1 (6 bases). CDR3 length: 16 residues. Looked up from germline, CDR1 is MNHEY and CDR2 is SVGAGI. Trimming took 4 bases from V and 7 from J, leaving 17 bases between them.

The chain uses TRBV11-2 and TRBJ1-6; D uncertain. Looked up from germline, CDR1 is SGHAT and CDR2 is FQNNGV. This CDR3 is 12 amino acids long. V was pared by 7 bases and J by 15 bases, with 16 bases between. CDR3 in DNA: TGTGCCAGCACCGCCCCCGGGGTTCACCTCCACTTT. It specifies CASTAPGVHLHF.

This chain connects TRBV24-1 to TRBJ1-2; no definite D call. Germline V gene lookup returns CDR1 KGHDR and CDR2 SFDVKD. Trimming took off 2 bases at V and 8 bases at J, with 8 bases between the two ends. This CDR3 is 12 amino acids long. In DNA, the CDR3 is TGTGCCACCAGTGATTCTACTCGCGGCTACACCTTC. Its translation: CATSDSTRGYTF.

Written as DNA, the CDR3 is TGTGCCAGCAGTTTATTCGGGTCGTCCACCGGGGAGCTGTTTTTT. As protein: CASSLFGSSTGELFF. This chain joins TRBV6-5 and TRBJ2-2; D gene unclear. This CDR3 has 15 amino acids. Germline assignment: CDR1 MNHEY and CDR2 SVGAGI. Trimming shortened V by 4 bases and J by 4 bases, and 13 bases separated the two germline ends.

V and J are TRBV16 and TRBJ1-2, with D perhaps TRBD1 (6 bases). Germline V gene lookup returns CDR1 KGHSY and CDR2 FQNENV. This CDR3 has 13 amino acids. Between the trimmed V and J ends, which lost 5 bases and 5 bases, there was a span of 12 bases. CDR3 DNA sequence: TGTGCCAGCAGCGGACAGTTACATTATGGCTACACCTTC. Translation gives CASSGQLHYGYTF.

The chain recombines TRBV27 with TRBJ2-1, with 7 nucleotides matching TRBD2. CDR1 is MNHEY and CDR2 is SMNVEV in the germline V gene (reference sequence). The CDR3 has 16 residues. V was clipped by 6 bases and J by 4 bases; unmatched bases: 12. The CDR3 reads CASSPSPGLPYNEQFF. CDR3 DNA sequence: TGTGCCAGCAGCCCCTCCCCGGGACTACCGTACAATGAGCAGTTCTTC.

The chain has TRBV5-1 and TRBJ1-2; 7 nucleotides line up with TRBD1. Germline CDR1 SGHRS, CDR2 YFSETQ. J was trimmed by 1 base and V by 4 bases; bases with no gene match: 10. The CDR3 loop spans 16 amino acids. CDR3 loop: CASSPGDSWVNYGYTF. For the CDR3, the DNA is TGCGCCAGCAGCCCGGGGGACAGTTGGGTTAACTATGGCTACACCTTC.

The V call is TRBV2, the J call TRBJ1-2, with D possibly matching TRBD1 (5 bases). The CDR3 extends over 13 amino acids. The germline V gene encodes CDR1 SNHLY and CDR2 FYNNEI. V was cut by 5 bases and J by 8 bases, with 15 bases left in between. The CDR3 DNA sequence: TGTGCCAGCAGTATGACAGTTCTCTTGGGCTACACCTTC. Residues: CASSMTVLLGYTF.

The chain carries TRBV13 and TRBJ2-7; possibly TRBD2 for D (6 bases). The CDR3 contains 13 residues. Germline CDR1 and CDR2: PRHDT and FYEKMQ (reference sequence). With 10 bases removed from V and 6 bases from J, the gap between germline ends came to 19 bases. CDR3 nucleotide sequence: TGTGCCACTGGCGGGGCCTGGTCGTCCGAGCAGTACTTC. Translated, it gives CATGGAWSSEQYF.

The chain joins TRBV9 to TRBJ1-3, with D uncertain. V was trimmed by 7 bases and J by 0 bases, leaving 8 bases between them. CDR1 and CDR2 (germline): SGDLS, YYNGEE. The CDR3 contains 13 residues. CDR3 DNA: TGTGCCAGCGGTACTAACTCTGGAAACACCATATATTTT. Protein: CASGTNSGNTIYF.

The chain joins TRBV2 to TRBJ2-1; D is ambiguous. Germline V gives CDR1 SNHLY, CDR2 FYNNEI. Trimming took off 3 bases at V and 13 bases at J, with 10 bases between the two ends. There are 11 residues in the CDR3. The CDR3 DNA sequence: TGTGCCAGCAGTGATGAGCCAAGCCAGTTCTTC. It encodes CASSDEPSQFF.

The V and J genes are TRBV9 and TRBJ2-3; maybe TRBD1 (6 bases). The CDR3 totals 14 residues. Germline CDR1 SGDLS, CDR2 YYNGEE. Trimming pared 9 bases from V and 2 bases from J, leaving 16 bases between. CDR3 nucleotide sequence: TGTGCCACAGGGGCGGATGGCGCCACAGATACGCAGTATTTT. As protein: CATGADGATDTQYF. Looking up the rest from reference TRBV9 and TRBJ2-3 gives the full variable domain: DSGVTQTPKHLITATGQRVTLRCSPRSGDLSVYWYQQSLDQGLQFLIQYYNGEERAKGNILERFSAQQFPDLHSELNLSSLELGDSALYFCATGADGATDTQYFGPGTRLTVL.

This clone was counted once. The rearrangement joins TRBV14 to TRBJ1-1; 9 bases agree with TRBD1. CDR1 SGHDN and CDR2 FVKESK come from the germline V gene. Trimming removed 8 bases from V and 4 bases from J; junction bases left unmatched: 11. The CDR3 contains 15 residues. The chain's CDR3 is CASSLWRGQGTEAFF. The CDR3 DNA is TGTGCCAGCTCACTATGGAGGGGACAGGGCACTGAAGCTTTCTTT. The full variable domain, rest sourced from reference TRBV14 and TRBJ1-1, is EAGVTQFPSHSVIEKGQTVTLRCDPISGHDNLYWYRRVMGKEIKFLLHFVKESKQDESGMPNNRFLAERTGGTYSTLKVQPAELEDSGVYFCASSLWRGQGTEAFFGQGTRLTVV.

The CDR3 loop is CASSVVLDSEAFF. CDR3 sequence (DNA): TGTGCCAGCAGTGTAGTCCTCGACTCTGAAGCTTTCTTT. The chain carries TRBV2 and TRBJ1-1; D is unclear. V was trimmed by 4 bases and J by 6 bases, leaving 12 bases between them. Per germline, CDR1 SNHLY and CDR2 FYNNEI. The CDR3 runs 13 residues.

J is TRBJ1-2 and V is TRBV6-5, with no clear D. The CDR3 has 15 residues. V lost 4 bases, J lost 0 bases, and 12 bases lay in between. Germline CDR1 is MNHEY and CDR2 is SVGAGI. CDR3 sequence (DNA): TGTGCCAGCAGTTCCCCGACGGGAGCTAACTATGGCTACACCTTC. Its translation is CASSSPTGANYGYTF.